This T cell receptor (beta chain) was identified during a study of OX40 agonist ivuxolimab in advanced cancers. The study, taken as a whole, reports: Some nonresponders additionally presented with little normalized T-cell clonal expansion. By week 6 at 0.1 to 3.0 mg/kg, blood CD4+ and CD8+ T cells had expanded clonally. Among expanded peripheral T cells, antigen specificity went undetermined. CD8+ T cells averaged more expanded clones than CD4+.

Concerning this clone: The antigen remains undetermined.

Germline assignment: CDR1 SGHNT and CDR2 YENEEA. The CDR3 runs to 14 residues. The ends were cut back, 2 bases at V and 2 bases at J, with 9 bases in the middle. Assay used: immunoSEQ multiplex PCR; TCRdb lists only in-frame clones, some missing. Of about 46,000 clones detected, 65% to 85% appear once; the ten largest clones hold roughly 3%. The input for sequencing was CD4+ or CD8+ T cells sorted from blood, taken in a trial of the OX40 agonist ivuxolimab. The source is an adult with an advanced solid tumor such as melanoma, head and neck, liver or kidney cancer. The genes are TRBV11-3 and TRBJ1-1, with D tentatively TRBD1 (5 bases). This chain's CDR3 is CASSLTGHNTEAFF. The CDR3 nucleotides are TGTGCCAGCAGCTTAACTGGACACAACACTGAAGCTTTCTTT.